This TCR beta chain was sequenced in a study of T cells in Graves' hyperthyroidism and ophthalmopathy. The overall study: Before treatment of any kind, peripheral blood was taken at initial diagnosis. General study findings and limits: Most clonotypes expanded in the thyroid (above 0.001) were also present in blood.

Clinical symptoms, serum thyroxine, TRAb, thyroid ultrasound and orbital computed tomography informed diagnoses. This clonotype was detected only a few times. What it binds is not known. Deletions cut 8 bases from V and 14 bases from J, with 25 bases between. This CDR3 spans 14 amino acids. Germline V gene sequence: CDR1 SEHNR, CDR2 FQNEAQ (reference sequence). RNA transcripts were the template for amplifying TCR beta CDR3 regions. When the TCR CDR3 underwent first-round RT-PCR, the HTBI primer set was used. TCRdb re-called the multiplex PCR reads through MiXCR, storing one row per CDR3 protein. The sample holds 500,000 to 750,000 distinct CDR3 sequences; approximately 14% are singletons and the top ten take around 7%.

The TCR comes from a woman aged 18-29 years with Graves' ophthalmopathy. Input material: blood. The V call is TRBV7-9, the J call TRBJ2-1, with D perhaps TRBD2 (7 bases). The CDR3 reads CASRGEGFWDKEFF. The CDR3 nucleotides read TGTGCCAGCCGAGGGGAGGGATTCTGGGACAAGGAGTTCTTC.